The 9 T cell receptor beta chains below all came from one sample that was sequenced in a study of PD-L1 blockade in urothelial cancer. Clones were sequenced by immunoSEQ multiplex PCR, and TCRdb holds only the in-frame ones, with some missing. This table holds roughly 50,000 clones, roughly 80% found once. The sequenced sample was PBMCs, obtained around atezolizumab (anti-PD-L1) treatment. These receptors came from a man between 65 and 85 years old with urothelial cancer.

The rearrangement uses TRBV11-2 and TRBJ2-7; tentatively, D is TRBD1 (5 bases). The germline gives CDR1 SGHAT, CDR2 FQNNGV. V gave up 3 bases and J gave up 7 bases, with 13 bases separating them. The CDR3 extends over 13 amino acids. This CDR3 is CASSFSRAWEQYF. DNA for the CDR3: TGTGCCAGCAGCTTCAGCAGGGCCTGGGAGCAGTACTTC.

The chain combines TRBV6-1 with TRBJ1-1, with D possibly being TRBD1 (5 bases). Trimming left V 6 bases short and J 3 bases short, with 17 bases between. This CDR3 comprises 15 residues. CDR1 is MNHNS, CDR2 SASEGT, per germline. CDR3 bases: TGTGCCAGCAGCTGGGGGAGGCGTTCGGACACTGAAGCTTTCTTT. Its protein product is CASSWGRRSDTEAFF.

This clone was picked up one time. This chain connects TRBV11-2 to TRBJ2-7; 8 bases map to TRBD1. The length of the CDR3 is 18 residues. J lost 3 bases, V lost 7 bases, and 20 bases had no gene match. Germline V gene sequence: CDR1 SGHAT, CDR2 FQNNGV. This CDR3 is CASTQGAALLRDFYEQYF. The CDR3 DNA sequence: TGTGCCAGCACCCAGGGGGCCGCTCTCCTTAGGGACTTCTACGAGCAGTACTTC.

The chain links TRBV11-1 to TRBJ1-2; 9 bases fit TRBD1. The trim removed 0 bases at V and 4 bases at J, leaving 6 bases unmatched. The CDR3 is 16 amino acids. Germline assignment: CDR1 SGHAT and CDR2 FQDESV (reference sequence). CDR3: CASSLAPPGQGYGYTF. The CDR3 DNA sequence: TGTGCCAGCAGCTTAGCGCCTCCGGGACAGGGCTATGGCTACACCTTC.

This rearrangement joins TRBV5-6 to TRBJ1-5, with D uncertain. CDR1 and CDR2 (germline): SGHDT, YYEEEE. The CDR3 has 14 residues. The V and J ends lost 4 bases and 2 bases respectively, with 10 bases between them. Written as DNA, the CDR3 is TGTGCCAGCAGCACTGAGGGTCGCAATCAGCCCCAGCATTTT. This gives the protein CASSTEGRNQPQHF.

This clone was seen only once. The gene calls are TRBV18 and TRBJ2-5; 11 bases match TRBD1. Germline trimming cut 4 bases from V and 3 bases from J; bases unmatched to any gene: 1. The V gene's germline CDR1 is KGHSH and CDR2 LQKENI. This CDR3 region has 14 residues. In DNA form, the CDR3 reads TGTGCCAGCTCACGGACAGGGGGCAAAGAGACCCAGTACTTC. Translated: CASSRTGGKETQYF. The full variable domain, completed using reference TRBV18 and TRBJ2-5, is NAGVMQNPRHLVRRRGQEARLRCSPMKGHSHVYWYRQLPEEGLKFMVYLQKENIIDESGMPKERFSAEFPKEGPSILRIQQVVRGDSAAYFCASSRTGGKETQYFGPGTRLLVL.

The chain is built from TRBV11-3 and TRBJ2-3, with D possibly TRBD1 on 5 matching bases. Trimming removed 3 bases at V and 7 bases at J, with 8 bases between. The CDR3 consists of 12 residues. Germline V lookup: CDR1 SGHNT, CDR2 YENEEA. CDR3 sequence (DNA): TGTGCCAGCAGCTTGACAGCAAATACGCAGTATTTT. Translated: CASSLTANTQYF.

This clone was counted a single time. The chain employs TRBV5-1 and TRBJ2-2; possibly TRBD1 for D (5 bases). Germline CDR1 is SGHRS and CDR2 is YFSETQ. Deletions cut 6 bases from V and 1 base from J, with 13 bases between. The CDR3 totals 15 residues. CDR3 protein: CASTPVGVNTGELFF. CDR3 coding DNA: TGCGCCAGCACCCCGGTAGGGGTGAACACCGGGGAGCTGTTTTTT.

This chain links TRBV27 with TRBJ2-3; TRBD2 matches 15 bases. This CDR3 has 19 residues. Unmatched junction bases numbered 7, after V lost 3 bases and J lost 0 bases. Germline values: CDR1 MNHEY, CDR2 SMNVEV (reference sequence). The CDR3: CASSFWTSGGASSTDTQYF. CDR3 nucleotide sequence: TGTGCCAGCAGTTTCTGGACTAGCGGGGGGGCCTCTAGCACAGATACGCAGTATTTT.